The 22 T cell receptor beta chains presented below share a single source sample, sequenced in a study of Tregs in tolerant kidney transplant recipients. The table came from immunoSEQ multiplex PCR; TCRdb's copy has only in-frame clones and leaves some out. In the table there are just under 65,000 clones, around 98% of which are singletons. The material sequenced was Tregs from blood, taken before the transplant. The source is a human donor who received a combined kidney and bone marrow transplant.

This clone was recorded only once. The gene calls are TRBV7-9 and TRBJ2-3, with 10 nucleotides matching TRBD2. V gave up 4 bases and J gave up 5 bases; unmatched junction bases: 9. There are 16 residues in the CDR3. Germline CDR1 is SEHNR and CDR2 is FQNEAQ (reference sequence). CDR3 nucleotides: TGTGCCAGCAGCTCTGGAGTAGCGGGGGGCCTAGATACGCAGTATTTT. Its protein product is CASSSGVAGGLDTQYF.

The chain couples TRBV7-2 to TRBJ2-1, with D maybe TRBD2 (5 bases). CDR3 length: 13 residues. The ends were cut back, 7 bases at V and 6 bases at J, with 13 bases in the middle. In germline, CDR1 is SGHTA, CDR2 FQGNSA. The CDR3, as DNA: TGTGCCAGCATCGCTAGCAGCATCAATGAGCAGTTCTTC. It encodes CASIASSINEQFF.

This sequence joins TRBV7-2 and TRBJ2-7; TRBD1 agrees at 7 bases. Germline CDR1 is SGHTA and CDR2 is FQGNSA. This CDR3 region has 15 residues. Trimming cost V 3 bases and J 0 bases; bases outside gene matches: 5. CDR3 loop: CASSLGQSSSYEQYF. The CDR3 DNA reads TGTGCCAGCAGCTTGGGACAGTCAAGCTCCTACGAGCAGTACTTC.

The chain links TRBV11-3 to TRBJ1-2, with 7 nucleotides matching TRBD1. In germline, CDR1 is SGHNT, CDR2 YENEEA. With V trimmed by 4 bases and J by 4 bases, 6 bases remained unmatched. This CDR3 is built from 14 residues. The CDR3 loop reads CASSYVTGAYGYTF. In DNA form, the CDR3 reads TGTGCCAGCAGCTATGTAACAGGGGCCTATGGCTACACCTTC.

The table lists this clone with a count of one. The chain has TRBV11-3 and TRBJ2-7; 8 bases line up with TRBD1. Germline loops: CDR1 SGHNT, CDR2 YENEEA. V shed 8 bases, J shed 0 bases, and the junction held 9 bases outside the gene matches. The CDR3 runs to 15 residues. The CDR3 nucleotides are TGTGCCAGCGCTAAAGGACAGGGTGGCTCCTACGAGCAGTACTTC. It encodes CASAKGQGGSYEQYF. Supplemented by reference TRBV11-3 and TRBJ2-7, the full variable domain reads EAGVVQSPRYKIIEKKQPVAFWCNPISGHNTLYWYLQNLGQGPELLIRYENEEAVDDSQLPKDRFSAERLKGVDSTLKIQPAELGDSAVYLCASAKGQGGSYEQYFGPGTRLTVT.

The chain couples TRBV2 to TRBJ2-7; D is possibly TRBD2 (6 bases). This CDR3 is built from 14 residues. V gave up 5 bases and J gave up 4 bases, with 15 bases separating them. Per germline, CDR1 SNHLY and CDR2 FYNNEI. The CDR3: CASSSGLGLYEQYF. The CDR3 DNA reads TGTGCCAGCAGTTCGGGACTCGGCTTATACGAGCAGTACTTC.

This sequence joins TRBV10-3 and TRBJ2-5; D remains unclear. Germline V gene data show CDR1 as ENHRY and CDR2 as SYGVKD. The CDR3 consists of 13 residues. V lost 6 bases, J lost 4 bases, and 12 bases lay in between. The CDR3 nucleotides read TGTGCCATCAGAGAGCGATACAGAGAGACCCAGTACTTC. Translation gives CAIRERYRETQYF.

The rearrangement uses TRBV7-2 and TRBJ2-5, with D unresolved. The CDR3 is 14 residues long. Trimming left V 0 bases short and J 2 bases short, with 7 bases between. The germline gives CDR1 SGHTA, CDR2 FQGNSA. The CDR3 is CASSLASSQETQYF. The CDR3, as DNA: TGTGCCAGCAGCTTAGCATCGAGTCAAGAGACCCAGTACTTC.

The rearrangement uses TRBV19 and TRBJ1-1; TRBD1 aligns across 8 bases. The germline V gene encodes CDR1 LNHDA and CDR2 SQIVND (reference sequence). The CDR3 is made up of 14 amino acids. V shed 7 bases and J 1 base; nucleotides not matched to a gene: 5. CDR3 in DNA: TGTGCCAGTACCCGGGGACAGGCGAACACTGAAGCTTTCTTT. Amino acid sequence: CASTRGQANTEAFF. Filled out from reference TRBV19 and TRBJ1-1, the complete variable domain reads DGGITQSPKYLFRKEGQNVTLSCEQNLNHDAMYWYRQDPGQGLRLIYYSQIVNDFQKGDIAEGYSVSREKKESFPLTVTSAQKNPTAFYLCASTRGQANTEAFFGQGTRLTVV.

The chain carries TRBV10-3 and TRBJ2-5, with a weak D call TRBD2 (5 bases). V was cut by 0 bases and J by 2 bases, with 7 bases left in between. The CDR3 spans 14 residues. Germline V lookup: CDR1 ENHRY, CDR2 SYGVKD. The DNA for the CDR3 is TGTGCCATCAGTGAGTCAGGACTTCAAGAGACCCAGTACTTC. Protein: CAISESGLQETQYF.

This clone was counted once. V usage is TRBV10-3 and J usage is TRBJ1-1; 9 bases are a match to TRBD1. V was clipped by 2 bases and J by 4 bases; unmatched bases: 11. In germline, CDR1 is ENHRY, CDR2 SYGVKD. The CDR3 extends over 17 amino acids. The CDR3 region is CAISEARQGGVGTEAFF. As DNA, the CDR3 is TGTGCCATCAGTGAGGCCCGACAGGGGGGGGTCGGCACTGAAGCTTTCTTT.

The genes are TRBV7-2 and TRBJ2-6; TRBD1 matches at 12 bases. The V gene's germline CDR1 is SGHTA and CDR2 FQGNSA. The CDR3 consists of 18 residues. The V segment lost 3 bases and the J segment 0 bases; nucleotides outside the gene matches: 3. CDR3 nucleotides: TGTGCCAGCAGCTTCCGGGACAGGGGGCCCTCTGGGGCCAACGTCCTGACTTTC. Translated: CASSFRDRGPSGANVLTF. The variable domain in full, with the rest retrieved from reference TRBV7-2 and TRBJ2-6, is GAGVSQSPSNKVTEKGKDVELRCDPISGHTALYWYRQSLGQGLEFLIYFQGNSAPDKSGLPSDRFSAERTGGSVSTLTIQRTQQEDSAVYLCASSFRDRGPSGANVLTFGAGSRLTVL.

The CDR3 reads CASSEGPDTQYF. For the CDR3, the DNA is TGTGCCAGTAGTGAGGGCCCAGATACGCAGTATTTT. The chain uses TRBV19 and TRBJ2-3; a possible D gene is TRBD2 (5 bases). Germline values: CDR1 LNHDA, CDR2 SQIVND (reference sequence). There are 12 residues in the CDR3. The V and J ends lost 5 bases and 4 bases respectively, with 7 bases between them.

This sequence joins TRBV18 and TRBJ1-1; 7 bases are shared with TRBD1. The germline gives CDR1 KGHSH, CDR2 LQKENI. This CDR3 has 14 residues. The ends lost 2 bases at V and 10 bases at J; junction bases unmatched: 10. CDR3 protein: CASSPAPDRAVAFF. Written as DNA, the CDR3 is TGTGCCAGCTCACCAGCACCCGACAGGGCGGTAGCTTTCTTT.

The chain employs TRBV5-1 and TRBJ2-7; D might be TRBD2 (5 bases). This CDR3 contains 15 residues. V gave up 6 bases and J gave up 3 bases, with 19 bases separating them. Germline CDR1 SGHRS, CDR2 YFSETQ. CDR3 loop: CASNAEGRADYEQYF. CDR3 nucleotides: TGCGCCAGCAACGCAGAGGGTCGGGCGGACTACGAGCAGTACTTC.

This clone was observed a single time. The CDR3 nucleotides read TGTGCCAGCAGTGAAGGTGTCAGGGAATACGAGCAGTACTTC. Residues: CASSEGVREYEQYF. The chain couples TRBV2 to TRBJ2-7, with D tentatively TRBD1 (5 bases). There are 14 residues in the CDR3. Trimming stripped 1 base from V and 4 bases from J, with 11 bases between. The germline gives CDR1 SNHLY, CDR2 FYNNEI.

V and J are TRBV30 and TRBJ1-4, with 12 positions matching TRBD1. CDR3 length: 15 amino acids. V trimming: 4 bases; J trimming: 4 bases; junction bases outside the gene matches: 4. Germline V gene sequence: CDR1 GTSNPN, CDR2 SVGIG (reference sequence). CDR3 nucleotide sequence: TGTGCCTGGACGGGACAGGGGGCGATTAATGAAAAACTGTTTTTT. It specifies CAWTGQGAINEKLFF.

The chain uses TRBV20-1 and TRBJ2-1; perhaps TRBD1 as D (5 bases). Trimming pared 5 bases from V and 9 bases from J, leaving 11 bases between. Per the germline V gene, CDR1 is DFQATT and CDR2 is SNEGSKA (reference sequence). The CDR3 consists of 11 residues. CDR3 in amino acids: CSAQKGLEQFF. The DNA of the CDR3 is TGCAGTGCTCAAAAGGGGCTTGAGCAGTTCTTC.

This clone was recorded once. This chain uses TRBV5-6 with TRBJ2-3; maybe TRBD1 (6 bases). The CDR3 extends over 11 amino acids. V was cut by 3 bases and J by 9 bases, with 8 bases left in between. Germline CDR1 SGHDT, CDR2 YYEEEE. This CDR3 is CASSSGETQYF. The CDR3 DNA sequence: TGTGCCAGCAGCTCAGGGGAGACGCAGTATTTT.

The chain has TRBV18 and TRBJ1-2, with a tentative D call TRBD1 (5 bases). Trimming took off 3 bases at V and 8 bases at J, with 7 bases between the two ends. CDR1 and CDR2 (germline): KGHSH, LQKENI. The CDR3 contains 11 residues. The CDR3 bases are TGTGCCAGCTCACCGGACACCGGCTACACCTTC. Protein: CASSPDTGYTF.

This chain connects TRBV29-1 to TRBJ2-3; D is unresolved. Germline V gives CDR1 SQVTM, CDR2 ANQGSEA. This CDR3 is 13 amino acids long. V was shortened by 4 bases and J by 1 base, with 9 bases between the two germline ends. The CDR3 DNA sequence: TGCAGCGTTGTAAGACGGGGCACAGATACGCAGTATTTT. It is translated as CSVVRRGTDTQYF.

This rearrangement joins TRBV4-1 to TRBJ1-4, with D tentatively TRBD1 (6 bases). Per germline, CDR1 MGHRA and CDR2 YSYEKL. V dropped 4 bases and J dropped 8 bases, with 14 bases sitting between them. The length of the CDR3 is 14 residues. CDR3 coding DNA: TGCGCCAGCAGCCCTCGACAGGATCGGGAAAAACTGTTTTTT. The encoded protein is CASSPRQDREKLFF.